This record looks at one T cell receptor (beta chain) sequence and its context. What it binds is unknown. The sample belongs to a study of post-analysis software for immune sequencing data. Findings of the study overall: There were five or six TRBV segments more frequent in patients than controls, and TRBV5-6, TRBV5-1 and TRBV20-1 were among them.

Unique molecular identifiers were present in the TCR beta cDNA libraries. In TCRdb, the PCR reads were re-called with MiXCR into one record per CDR3 protein. The sample lists over 150,000 distinct CDR3 sequences; approximately 30% were seen once. The CDR3 extends over 15 amino acids. Germline V lookup: CDR1 MDHEN, CDR2 SYDVKM. V dropped 5 bases and J dropped 5; count of bases not matched to a gene: 9. The material sequenced was blood. The chain has TRBV28 and TRBJ1-5; 7 bases are a match to TRBD1. This clonotype was obtained from a girl aged 5-17 years with multiple sclerosis. CDR3 DNA: TGTGCCAGCAGTCCCGACAGGGAGGGCTATCAGCCCCAGCATTTT. The encoded protein is CASSPDREGYQPQHF.